A selection of T cell receptor beta chains follows, all from one sample in a study of regulatory T cells in long-lasting Graves disease. TCRdb re-called the multiplex PCR reads through MiXCR, storing one row per CDR3 protein. The sample holds 600,000 to 650,000 distinct CDR3 sequences, approximately 15% seen once. The same sample was also studied in work on T cells in Graves' hyperthyroidism and ophthalmopathy.

The input for sequencing was peripheral blood mononuclear cells (PBMCs), taken at new diagnosis, from a patient treated with antithyroid drugs. These receptors all stem from a woman under 40 with Graves disease. Both conserved end residues are trimmed from each CDR3. Each record gives: J gene, V gene, CDR3 protein.

TRBJ2-1 TRBV9 ASSVAGGGSYNEQF
TRBJ1-1 TRBV5-1 ASSLGGADTEAF
TRBJ2-7 TRBV6-1 ASTDGQMSRYEQY
TRBJ1-1 TRBV30 AWTRTGYTEAF
TRBJ1-3 TRBV12-3/TRBV12-4 ASSFSTSGNTIY
TRBJ2-3 TRBV11-2 ASSLNLPGADTQY
TRBJ2-1 TRBV5-5 ASSMDRVEQF
TRBJ2-7 TRBV7-6 ASSQPEGEQY
TRBJ1-1 TRBV14 ASSKGNSRGAF
TRBJ1-3 TRBV6-2/TRBV6-3 ASSYQGQRGATVSGNTIY
TRBJ2-2 TRBV11-2 ASSRDRTGELF
TRBJ2-2 TRBV6-1 ASSEGRSGNTGELF